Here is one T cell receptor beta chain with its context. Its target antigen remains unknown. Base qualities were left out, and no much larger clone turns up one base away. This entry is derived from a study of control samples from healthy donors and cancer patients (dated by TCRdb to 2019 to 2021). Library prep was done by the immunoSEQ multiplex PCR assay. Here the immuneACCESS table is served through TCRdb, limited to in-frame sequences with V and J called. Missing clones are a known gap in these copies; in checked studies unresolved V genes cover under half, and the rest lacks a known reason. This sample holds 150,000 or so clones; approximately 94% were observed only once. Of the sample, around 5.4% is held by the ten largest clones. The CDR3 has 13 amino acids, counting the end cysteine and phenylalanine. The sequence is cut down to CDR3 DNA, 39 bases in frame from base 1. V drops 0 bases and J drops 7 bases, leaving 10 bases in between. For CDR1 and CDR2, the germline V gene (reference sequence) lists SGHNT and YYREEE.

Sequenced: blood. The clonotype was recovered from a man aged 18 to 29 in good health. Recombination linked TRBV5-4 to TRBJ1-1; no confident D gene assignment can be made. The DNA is TGTGCCAGCAGCTTGGGGACGGACCTTGAAGCTTTCTTT. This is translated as CASSLGTDLEAFF.